The present entry profiles one TCR beta chain with its context. These data are taken from a study of blood T cell repertoires in COVID-19. Only in-frame clones appear in the TCRdb table, and some are missing; sequencing was by immunoSEQ multiplex PCR. The top ten clones hold approximately 3.5% of a sample with around 140,000 clones, 75% to 85% of them seen once. J was trimmed by 4 bases and V by 5 bases; bases with no gene match: 5. Per the germline V gene, CDR1 is SEHNR and CDR2 is FQNEAQ (reference sequence). There are 15 residues in the CDR3. Material for sequencing was peripheral blood. The rearrangement joins TRBV7-9 to TRBJ2-1, with TRBD2 matching over 10 bases. This TCR was sampled from a man aged 65 to 79 who had recovered from COVID-19. CDR3 protein: CASSMTSGYYNEQFF. CDR3 DNA: TGTGCCAGCAGCATGACTAGCGGGTATTACAATGAGCAGTTCTTC.